This passage covers 6 T cell receptor beta chains from one sample sequenced in a study of chemoradiotherapy in HPV16-positive cancers. TCRdb keeps only in-frame clones here, not all; method: immunoSEQ multiplex PCR. This sample yields about 6,500 clones, of which more than 80% are seen a single time; around 10% belongs to the top ten. Sequenced material: tumor tissue, taken from a patient who underwent chemoradiotherapy. These receptors all stem from a human donor with HPV-associated anogenital cancer.

The chain joins TRBV19 to TRBJ1-1, with D perhaps matching TRBD1 (6 bases). Germline CDR1 and CDR2: LNHDA and SQIVND (reference sequence). The V end lost 4 bases, the J end lost 8 bases, and 14 bases lay between the germline ends. There are 13 residues in the CDR3. The chain's CDR3 is CASSSNWGTEAFF. The CDR3, as DNA: TGTGCCAGTAGTAGTAATTGGGGGACAGAAGCTTTCTTT.

The CDR3 loop reads CASRRDFSTDTQYF. DNA for the CDR3: TGTGCCAGCAGAAGGGACTTTAGCACAGATACGCAGTATTTT. The chain uses TRBV2 and TRBJ2-3; possibly TRBD2 for D (6 bases). Between the trimmed V and J ends, which lost 6 bases and 0 bases, there was a span of 10 bases. In germline, CDR1 is SNHLY, CDR2 FYNNEI. CDR3 length: 14 residues.

The rearrangement uses TRBV5-8 and TRBJ2-1, with D hard to call. V was cut by 4 bases and J by 9 bases, with 17 bases left in between. Germline loops: CDR1 SGHTS, CDR2 YDEGEE. The CDR3 covers 14 residues. The chain's CDR3 is CASSPGPPLVEQFF. For the CDR3, the DNA is TGTGCCAGCAGCCCCGGTCCACCTCTTGTTGAGCAGTTCTTC.

This clone has more than one count but fewer than ten. This rearrangement joins TRBV14 to TRBJ2-7, with 13 bases identical to TRBD2. Germline CDR1 SGHDN, CDR2 FVKESK. The CDR3 totals 16 residues. The trim removed 4 bases at V and 7 bases at J, leaving 10 bases unmatched. The CDR3 spells CASSLGPGLAGSEQYF. The CDR3, as DNA: TGTGCCAGCAGCCTAGGACCGGGACTAGCGGGATCGGAGCAGTACTTC.

The rearrangement joins TRBV2 to TRBJ2-2, with a tentative D call TRBD2 (5 bases). Germline CDR1 SNHLY, CDR2 FYNNEI. Trimming removed 4 bases from V and 0 bases from J, with 9 bases in between. The CDR3 is 15 residues long. The DNA of the CDR3 is TGTGCCAGCAGTGGGACTGCGCCGAACACCGGGGAGCTGTTTTTT. This gives the protein CASSGTAPNTGELFF. Full variable domain (remainder filled in from reference TRBV2 and TRBJ2-2): EPEVTQTPSHQVTQMGQEVILRCVPISNHLYFYWYRQILGQKVEFLVSFYNNEISEKSEIFDDQFSVERPDGSNFTLKIRSTKLEDSAMYFCASSGTAPNTGELFFGEGSRLTVL.

CDR3 bases: TGTGCCACCAGCCGGGACAACTCCTACGAGCAGTACTTC. It is translated as CATSRDNSYEQYF. The rearrangement links TRBV15 to TRBJ2-7, with D possibly TRBD1 on 6 matching bases. Germline CDR1 reads LNHNV; CDR2 reads YYDKDF (reference sequence). Trimming removed 5 bases at V and 0 bases at J, with 8 bases between. The CDR3 is 13 residues long.